The clone carrying this T cell receptor (beta chain) was counted only a few times. Per the germline V gene, CDR1 is SGHTA and CDR2 is FQGNSA. V was cut by 7 bases and J by 9 bases, with 10 bases left in between. There are 11 residues in the CDR3. This sample was taken from a study of response to subunit inactivated influenza vaccine. TCRdb itself ran the RT-PCR reads through MiXCR, one entry per CDR3 protein. The data show under 850,000 distinct CDR3 sequences, around 18% seen once. This TCR derives from a man aged 50 or older who received an inactivated influenza vaccine. Source: PBMCs from blood, taken roughly 5 days after vaccination. V gene TRBV7-2 combines with J gene TRBJ2-1, with D possibly TRBD2 on 6 matching bases. The CDR3 sequence is CASTRDSEQFF. CDR3 DNA sequence: TGTGCCAGCACCCGGGACTCTGAGCAGTTCTTC.